These 22 T cell receptor beta chains share one sample of origin, sequenced in a study of T cell changes during pregnancy in multiple sclerosis. Clones were read by immunoSEQ multiplex PCR, and TCRdb kept only the in-frame ones, dropping some. The repertoire holds about 67,000 clones, approximately 92% seen once, with around 2.8% in the top ten. Sequencing used peripheral blood, obtained in the second trimester of pregnancy. The receptors derive from a female donor in good health, enrolled as a control in a pregnancy study.

The J gene is TRBJ2-5, the V gene TRBV7-8; D is uncertain. Germline V gives CDR1 SGHVS, CDR2 FQNEAQ. V lost 4 bases and J 4 bases, leaving 13 bases between the germline ends. This CDR3 has 14 residues. CDR3 sequence: CASSSWSAPETQYF. The DNA for the CDR3 is TGTGCCAGCAGCTCATGGAGCGCGCCAGAGACCCAGTACTTC.

This chain links TRBV5-6 with TRBJ2-1; D is ambiguous. The CDR3 totals 14 residues. In germline, CDR1 is SGHDT, CDR2 YYEEEE. V lost 0 bases, J lost 5 bases, and 9 bases lay in between. The CDR3 sequence is CASSLGMTHNEQFF. CDR3 coding DNA: TGTGCCAGCAGCTTGGGTATGACTCACAATGAGCAGTTCTTC.

The chain couples TRBV7-2 to TRBJ2-1, with TRBD2 matching over 11 bases. CDR3 length: 14 amino acids. The ends lost 2 bases at V and 9 bases at J; junction bases unmatched: 3. Germline V lookup: CDR1 SGHTA, CDR2 FQGNSA. The DNA for the CDR3 is TGTGCCAGCAGCTTAATAGCGGGGGGGCCTGAGCAGTTCTTC. Its protein is CASSLIAGGPEQFF.

This chain uses TRBV10-1 with TRBJ2-5; the match to TRBD1 covers 10 bases. The CDR3 is made up of 19 amino acids. Germline V gives CDR1 WNHNN, CDR2 SYGVQD (reference sequence). With V trimmed by 8 bases and J by 5 bases, 23 bases remained unmatched. This CDR3 is CASQNTPGQGTKFRETQYF. CDR3 DNA: TGCGCCAGCCAAAACACCCCGGGACAGGGGACAAAATTCAGGGAGACCCAGTACTTC.

The genes are TRBV27 and TRBJ2-7; 10 bases line up with TRBD2. The length of the CDR3 is 15 residues. Germline-derived CDR1 and CDR2 are MNHEY and SMNVEV (reference sequence). With V trimmed by 6 bases and J by 0 bases, 5 bases remained unmatched. The CDR3 sequence is CASRVAGGISYEQYF. The CDR3 region has the DNA TGTGCCAGCAGGGTAGCGGGGGGCATCTCCTACGAGCAGTACTTC.

This chain uses TRBV13 with TRBJ2-3; 9 bases align to TRBD2. Germline V gene data show CDR1 as PRHDT and CDR2 as FYEKMQ (reference sequence). V shed 1 base, J shed 2 bases, and the junction held 4 bases outside the gene matches. This CDR3 is built from 16 residues. The CDR3 bases are TGTGCCAGCAGCTTAGATGCTAGCGGGAACACAGATACGCAGTATTTT. It encodes CASSLDASGNTDTQYF.

The chain recombines TRBV5-6 with TRBJ2-2; maybe TRBD1 (5 bases). Between the trimmed V and J ends, which lost 4 bases and 9 bases, there was a span of 16 bases. The germline gives CDR1 SGHDT, CDR2 YYEEEE. The CDR3 contains 14 residues. DNA of the CDR3: TGTGCCAGCAGCCCCCTAGGACACTCCCGGGAGCTGTTTTTT. Protein sequence: CASSPLGHSRELFF.

The V gene is TRBV15, the J gene TRBJ1-4; D unresolved. This CDR3 has 15 amino acids. Looked up from germline, CDR1 is LNHNV and CDR2 is YYDKDF (reference sequence). V lost 0 bases and J lost 1, with 6 bases in between. CDR3 sequence (DNA): TGTGCCACCAGCAGAGATCGCGTAACTAATGAAAAACTGTTTTTT. Protein sequence: CATSRDRVTNEKLFF.

The J gene is TRBJ1-4, the V gene TRBV29-1; 7 bases are shared with TRBD1. V dropped 5 bases and J dropped 7; count of bases not matched to a gene: 10. This CDR3 spans 14 amino acids. Germline CDR1 is SQVTM and CDR2 is ANQGSEA. The CDR3 here is CSVTGRQGGEKLFF. In nucleotides, the CDR3 is TGCAGCGTTACAGGCCGACAGGGCGGTGAAAAACTGTTTTTT.

The gene calls are TRBV7-2 and TRBJ1-1; 8 nucleotides line up with TRBD1. CDR1 is SGHTA and CDR2 is FQGNSA in the germline V gene. This CDR3 is built from 15 residues. Trimming at V came to 1 base and at J to 4 bases, leaving 5 bases not matched to a gene. CDR3 amino acids: CASSLEQGAGTEAFF. As DNA, the CDR3 is TGTGCCAGCAGCTTAGAGCAGGGGGCCGGCACTGAAGCTTTCTTT.

The chain couples TRBV6-5 to TRBJ2-5; weak D call: TRBD2 (5 bases). Germline V gene sequence: CDR1 MNHEY, CDR2 SVGAGI. Trimming removed 7 bases at V and 4 bases at J, with 10 bases between. The CDR3 runs 12 residues. The CDR3 bases are TGTGCCAGCATGCGACTACCAGAGACCCAGTACTTC. It translates to CASMRLPETQYF.

This clone was observed once. The rearrangement links TRBV5-6 to TRBJ1-1; D not certain. This CDR3 is 15 amino acids long. From germline, CDR1 is SGHDT and CDR2 YYEEEE. Trimming left V 3 bases short and J 1 base short, with 13 bases between. In DNA, the CDR3 is TGTGCCAGCAGCTCTACCCACCGGGGGAACACTGAAGCTTTCTTT. It is translated as CASSSTHRGNTEAFF.

The J gene is TRBJ1-2, the V gene TRBV7-2; D call uncertain. Between the trimmed V and J ends, which lost 5 bases and 2 bases, there was a span of 9 bases. Germline V gene sequence: CDR1 SGHTA, CDR2 FQGNSA. The CDR3 contains 13 residues. As DNA, the CDR3 is TGTGCCAGCAGCCCAACAACAAACTATGGCTACACCTTC. Amino acid sequence: CASSPTTNYGYTF.

The chain couples TRBV4-3 to TRBJ2-6, with 7 bases lining up with TRBD1. Germline V gene lookup returns CDR1 LGHNA and CDR2 YSLEER. Germline trimming cut 1 base from V and 2 bases from J; bases unmatched to any gene: 14. There are 20 residues in the CDR3. The CDR3 DNA is TGCGCCAGCAGCCAAGGAGGTCACAGGGGCCCCGGGGCTGGGGCCAACGTCCTGACTTTC. Protein product: CASSQGGHRGPGAGANVLTF.

The CDR3 DNA sequence: TGTGCCAGCAGCCTCCAACCGGGACAGGGAAATGAAAAACTGTTTTTT. Translated, it gives CASSLQPGQGNEKLFF. V gene TRBV11-2 combines with J gene TRBJ1-4; 9 nucleotides match TRBD1. V lost 5 bases and J lost 5; bases outside the gene matches: 9. Germline-derived CDR1 and CDR2 are SGHAT and FQNNGV. The CDR3 is made up of 16 amino acids.

This chain links TRBV6-1 with TRBJ1-4; a possible D gene is TRBD1 (6 bases). Between the trimmed V and J ends, which lost 2 bases and 8 bases, there was a span of 15 bases. Germline V gene sequence: CDR1 MNHNS, CDR2 SASEGT. The CDR3 totals 15 residues. The CDR3 DNA is TGTGCCAGCAGTGAACGCAGGGGCCCCAGGGAAAAACTGTTTTTT. Translating it yields CASSERRGPREKLFF.

The rearrangement links TRBV7-9 to TRBJ2-1, with D possibly TRBD1 on 5 matching bases. The CDR3 loop spans 16 amino acids. Germline-derived CDR1 and CDR2 are SEHNR and FQNEAQ (reference sequence). Trimming shortened V by 0 bases and J by 0 bases, and 9 bases separated the two germline ends. The CDR3 nucleotides read TGTGCCAGCAGCTTAGCGCAGGGCAGCTCCTACAATGAGCAGTTCTTC. It codes for CASSLAQGSSYNEQFF.

The V gene is TRBV2, the J gene TRBJ2-1; tentative D call: TRBD2 (6 bases). V shed 10 bases and J shed 6 bases, with 22 bases lying between them. The germline V gene encodes CDR1 SNHLY and CDR2 FYNNEI. CDR3 length: 15 residues. CDR3 in DNA: TGTGCCACTCGTCAGGAGGGCAGCTGGGGCAATGAGCAGTTCTTC. This encodes CATRQEGSWGNEQFF. The complete variable domain, with remaining parts taken from reference TRBV2 and TRBJ2-1, reads EPEVTQTPSHQVTQMGQEVILRCVPISNHLYFYWYRQILGQKVEFLVSFYNNEISEKSEIFDDQFSVERPDGSNFTLKIRSTKLEDSAMYFCATRQEGSWGNEQFFGPGTRLTVL.

The chain uses TRBV7-2 and TRBJ2-6; 7 bases map to TRBD1. This CDR3 comprises 13 residues. Trimming cost V 6 bases and J 10 bases; bases outside gene matches: 6. Germline V gene sequence: CDR1 SGHTA, CDR2 FQGNSA. CDR3 loop: CASRPTGSNVLTF. The CDR3 DNA reads as TGTGCCAGCAGGCCGACAGGGTCGAACGTCCTGACTTTC.

The V and J genes are TRBV30 and TRBJ2-1; 7 bases match TRBD2. The germline V gene encodes CDR1 GTSNPN and CDR2 SVGIG (reference sequence). The CDR3 is made up of 20 amino acids. Trimming at V came to 4 bases and at J to 5 bases, leaving 26 bases not matched to a gene. CDR3 in DNA: TGTGCCTGGAAAACGGGGGGATCACTAACGGTCCGCGTGGACAACAATGAGCAGTTCTTC. It encodes CAWKTGGSLTVRVDNNEQFF.

This clone was recorded once. This rearrangement joins TRBV5-1 to TRBJ2-1; 7 bases are shared with TRBD1. The germline CDR1 and CDR2 sequences are SGHRS and YFSETQ. The V gene end was trimmed by 3 bases and the J gene end by 7 bases; junction bases not matched to a gene: 10. The CDR3 contains 15 residues. The CDR3 reads CASSWGTAKSNEQFF. CDR3 DNA: TGCGCCAGCAGCTGGGGGACAGCAAAAAGTAATGAGCAGTTCTTC.

This sequence joins TRBV19 and TRBJ2-1; a possible D gene is TRBD2 (5 bases). Germline assignment: CDR1 LNHDA and CDR2 SQIVND (reference sequence). The CDR3 extends over 16 amino acids. V was clipped by 4 bases and J by 6 bases, with 19 bases between them. The CDR3 reads CASSTEGYFISNEQFF. CDR3 DNA: TGTGCCAGTAGTACCGAGGGCTATTTTATAAGCAATGAGCAGTTCTTC.